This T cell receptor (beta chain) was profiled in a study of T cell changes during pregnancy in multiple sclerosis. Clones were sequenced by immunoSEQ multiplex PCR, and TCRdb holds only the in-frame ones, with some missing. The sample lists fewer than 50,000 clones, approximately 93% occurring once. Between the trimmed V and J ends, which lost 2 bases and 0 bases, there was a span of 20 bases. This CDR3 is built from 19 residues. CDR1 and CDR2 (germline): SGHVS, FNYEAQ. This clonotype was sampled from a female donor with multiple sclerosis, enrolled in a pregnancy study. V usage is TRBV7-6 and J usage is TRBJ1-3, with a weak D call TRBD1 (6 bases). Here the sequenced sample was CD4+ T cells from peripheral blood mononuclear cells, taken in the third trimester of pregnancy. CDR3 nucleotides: TGTGCCAGCAGCTTAATCGCGGCTTCAGGGACACACTCTGGAAACACCATATATTTT. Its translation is CASSLIAASGTHSGNTIYF.